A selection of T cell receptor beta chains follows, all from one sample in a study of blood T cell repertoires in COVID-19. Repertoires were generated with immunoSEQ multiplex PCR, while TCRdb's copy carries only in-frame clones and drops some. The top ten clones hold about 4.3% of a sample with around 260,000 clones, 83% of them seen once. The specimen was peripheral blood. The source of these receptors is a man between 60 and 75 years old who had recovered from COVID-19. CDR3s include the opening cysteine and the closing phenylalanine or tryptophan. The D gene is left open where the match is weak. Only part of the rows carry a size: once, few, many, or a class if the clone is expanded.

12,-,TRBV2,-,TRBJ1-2,TGTGCCAGCAGCGGACAACCTTATGGCTACACCTTC,CASSGQPYGYTF
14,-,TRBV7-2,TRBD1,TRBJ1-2,TGTGCCAGCAGCTCAGGGACAGAGCTCTATGGCTACACCTTC,CASSSGTELYGYTF
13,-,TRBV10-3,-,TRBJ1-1,TGTGCCATCAGTGTGAGGGAAAACACTGAAGCTTTCTTT,CAISVRENTEAFF
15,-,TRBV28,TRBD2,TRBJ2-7,TGTGCCAGCAGCAATCACGGGACTATCTCCTACGAGCAGTACTTC,CASSNHGTISYEQYF
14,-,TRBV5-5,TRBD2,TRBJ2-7,TGTGCCAGCAACCGGGGGGGGACCAGCTACGAGCAGTACTTC,CASNRGGTSYEQYF
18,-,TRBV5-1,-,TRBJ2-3,TGCGCCAGCAGCTTGGCTGGCGGGACCTTACTAAGCACAGATACGCAGTATTTT,CASSLAGGTLLSTDTQYF
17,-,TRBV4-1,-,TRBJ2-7,TGCGCCAGCAGCCTGAACATCTTCAAAGGACTGGGCTACGAGCAGTACTTC,CASSLNIFKGLGYEQYF
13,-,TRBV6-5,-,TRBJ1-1,TGTGCCAGCAGTAGGACAGTTTCCACTGAAGCTTTCTTT,CASSRTVSTEAFF
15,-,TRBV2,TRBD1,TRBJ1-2,TGTGCCATCCAGCTCCCTAGGACAGGCCCCAATGGCTACACCTTC,CAIQLPRTGPNGYTF
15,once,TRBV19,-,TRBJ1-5,TGTGCCAGTAGTATAGACCCAGACAGGAATCAGCCCCAGCATTTT,CASSIDPDRNQPQHF
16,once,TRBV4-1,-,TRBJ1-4,TGCGCCAGCAGCCCGGGTATTAGCGCAACTAATGAAAAACTGTTTTTT,CASSPGISATNEKLFF
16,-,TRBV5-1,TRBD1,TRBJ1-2,TGCGCCAGCAGCTTGGGACAGGGGACATCCTCTTATGGCTACACCTTC,CASSLGQGTSSYGYTF
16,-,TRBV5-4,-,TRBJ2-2,TGTGCCAGCAGCTTGCAACCAGCGGGGAACACCGGGGAGCTGTTTTTT,CASSLQPAGNTGELFF
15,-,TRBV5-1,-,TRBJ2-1,TGCGCCAGCAGCTTGGCGGGGTCATCCTACAATGAGCAGTTCTTC,CASSLAGSSYNEQFF
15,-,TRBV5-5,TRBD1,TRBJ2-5,TGTGCCAGCAGCTTGGACAGGGGGTACGGAGAGACCCAGTACTTC,CASSLDRGYGETQYF
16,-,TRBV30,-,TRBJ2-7,TGTGCCTGGAGCCCAATAGGACAAACAAACTCCTACGAGCAGTACTTC,CAWSPIGQTNSYEQYF
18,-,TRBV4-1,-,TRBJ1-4,TGCGCCAGCAGCCAAGTCGGTGTGGGCCCCACAACTAATGAAAAACTGTTTTTT,CASSQVGVGPTTNEKLFF
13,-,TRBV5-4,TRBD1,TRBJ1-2,TGTGCCAGCAGCCCCGGGACAGGGTATGGCTACACCTTC,CASSPGTGYGYTF
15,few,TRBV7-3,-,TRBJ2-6,TGTGCCAGCAGCTTAACCCCAGGTGGGGCCAACGTCCTGACTTTC,CASSLTPGGANVLTF
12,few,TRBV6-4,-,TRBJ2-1,TGTGCCAGCAGTGACTCTAGGGGCAGGCAGTTCTTC,CASSDSRGRQFF
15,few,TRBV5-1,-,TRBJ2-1,TGCGCCAGCTCCTTTGCGGGATTCGCCTACAATGAGCAGTTCTTC,CASSFAGFAYNEQFF
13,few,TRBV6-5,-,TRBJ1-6,TGTGCCAGCAGTCGGCGGGGGGATTCACCCCTCCACTTT,CASSRRGDSPLHF
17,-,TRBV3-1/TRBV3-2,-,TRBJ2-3,TGTGCCAGCAGCTCAATTAGGAGAAGGGGGCGGGAAGATACGCAGTATTTT,CASSSIRRRGREDTQYF